The 15 T cell receptor beta chains in this list originate from one sample, sequenced in a study of T cells in women clearing cervical HPV infection. The data were produced by immunoSEQ multiplex PCR, yet TCRdb's version contains in-frame clones alone and is incomplete. This sample's table reports fewer than 30,000 clones. The specimen sequenced was blood buffy coat. These receptors originate from a woman between 18 and 75 years old with a cervical HPV16 infection that either progressed to CIN3+ or cleared (not recorded which).

As regards this clone: The read terminates 3 residues ahead of where the CDR3 ends, so the germline J gene completes it. V usage is TRBV20-1 and J usage is TRBJ2-3; possible D gene TRBD1, 5 bases. The CDR3 extends over 14 amino acids. CDR1 and CDR2 from the germline V gene are DFQATT and SNEGSKA (reference sequence). The sequenced part of the CDR3 DNA is TGCAGTGCTGCAACAGGTACGAGCAATCAGCCG. It translates to CSAATGTSNQP. In full, the CDR3 is CSAATGTSNQPQYF.

A word on this clone: Sequencing ends 3 residues short of the CDR3 end; the germline J gene provides the rest. This specimen includes other DNA sequences encoding the same CDR3. This chain uses TRBV7-2 with TRBJ1-1; TRBD1 matches at 7 bases. The CDR3 loop spans 13 amino acids. Germline V gene data show CDR1 as SGHTA and CDR2 as FQGNSA. The trim removed 5 bases at V and 2 bases at J, leaving 2 bases unmatched. CDR3 bases read: TGTGCCAGCAGCAGACAGGGTAACACTGAA. This translates into CASSRQGNTE. The CDR3 in full is CASSRQGNTEAFF. The whole variable domain, filled in from reference TRBV7-2 and TRBJ1-1, reads GAGVSQSPSNKVTEKGKDVELRCDPISGHTALYWYRQSLGQGLEFLIYFQGNSAPDKSGLPSDRFSAERTGGSVSTLTIQRTQQEDSAVYLCASSRQGNTEAFFGQGTRLTVV.

On this clone: Read coverage stops 3 residues before the CDR3 terminus; the germline J gene supplies the remainder. The chain has TRBV7-9 and TRBJ2-4; D uncertain. The CDR3 covers 13 residues. CDR1 is SEHNR and CDR2 is FQNEAQ in the germline V gene (reference sequence). The CDR3 is CASSKDPNGGQYF. CDR3 DNA (partial): TGTGCCAGCAGCAAAGACCCAAACGGCGGT.

A word on this clone: Read sequence stops 3 residues before the CDR3 end, and the germline J gene provides the missing end. The chain has TRBV3-1 (or the pseudogene TRBV3-2) and TRBJ1-2; 9 nucleotides agree with TRBD1. Germline CDR1 LGHDT, CDR2 YNNKEL (reference sequence). The CDR3 is made up of 14 amino acids. With 2 bases clipped from V and 4 bases from J, the junction kept 2 bases outside the gene matches. The CDR3 reads CASSQPTGGYGYTF. The covered CDR3 bases are TGTGCCAGCAGCCAACCGACAGGGGGCTATGGC.

As for this clone: The CDR3 goes on 3 residues after the read ends, and that part is filled in from the germline J gene. The V and J genes are TRBV3-1 (or the pseudogene TRBV3-2) and TRBJ2-2; no firm D call. Germline values: CDR1 LGHDT, CDR2 YNNKEL (reference sequence). The V gene lost 0 bases and the J gene lost 2 bases, with 19 bases spanning the gap. CDR3 size: 19 residues. The CDR3 sequence: CASSQDLWQPRLNTGELFF. The DNA read from the CDR3 is TGTGCCAGCAGCCAAGATCTCTGGCAGCCTAGACTCAACACCGGGGAG.

As to this clone: The read finishes 3 residues shy of the CDR3 end, and the germline J gene is used to complete it. This sequence joins TRBV4-2 and TRBJ1-1, with TRBD1 as a possible D gene (6 bases). Trimming took 4 bases from V and 0 from J, leaving 12 bases between them. This CDR3 has 15 amino acids. The germline CDR1 and CDR2 sequences are LGHNA and YNFKEQ. CDR3 DNA (partial): TGTGCCAGCAGCCCTGGGACACCCATGAACACTGAA. Translating it yields CASSPGTPMNTE. The full CDR3 sequence reads CASSPGTPMNTEAFF.

To note about this clone: The observed sequence ends 3 residues before the CDR3 terminus, with the missing tail filled in from the germline J gene. The V gene is TRBV30, the J gene TRBJ1-2, with TRBD1 identical over 10 bases. The germline gives CDR1 GTSNPN, CDR2 SVGIG (reference sequence). This CDR3 comprises 16 residues. This CDR3 reads CAWSNIDRGLAYDYTF. Incomplete CDR3 DNA: TGTGCCTGGAGCAATATCGACAGGGGGCTAGCCTACGAC. The full variable domain, rest sourced from reference TRBV30 and TRBJ1-2, is SQTIHQWPATLVQPVGSPLSLECTVEGTSNPNLYWYRQAAGRGLQLLFYSVGIGQISSEVPQNLSASRPQDRQFILSSKKLLLSDSGFYLCAWSNIDRGLAYDYTFGSGTRLTVV.

Details on this clone: The CDR3 extends 3 residues past the end of the read, so its final part is completed from the germline J gene. This rearrangement joins TRBV7-2 to TRBJ2-7, with TRBD1 as a possible D gene (5 bases). Trimming cost V 3 bases and J 2 bases, with 11 bases left between them. Germline V lookup: CDR1 SGHTA, CDR2 FQGNSA. This CDR3 contains 14 residues. The CDR3 bases that were read are TGTGCCAGCAGCTTGAATCAGGGTCCCTACGAG. Amino acid sequence: CASSLNQGPYE. The entire CDR3 protein reads CASSLNQGPYEQYF.

With respect to this clone: The read ends 3 residues shy of where the CDR3 ends; the end is completed using the germline J gene. The chain couples TRBV4-1 to TRBJ1-5, with D possibly TRBD1 on 6 matching bases. The germline CDR1 and CDR2 sequences are MGHRA and YSYEKL. Trimming cost V 2 bases and J 2 bases, with 10 bases left between them. This CDR3 comprises 15 residues. CDR3 sequence: CASSQTWTGNQPQHF. The covered CDR3 bases are TGCGCCAGCAGCCAAACTTGGACAGGCAATCAGCCC.

With regard to this clone: The CDR3 end is not reached by the read, which stops 3 residues before it; the germline J gene fills it in. The chain recombines TRBV7-3 with TRBJ2-3; 11 positions match TRBD2. Looked up from germline, CDR1 is SGHTA and CDR2 is FQGTGA. The CDR3 loop spans 20 amino acids. J lost 6 bases, V lost 1 base, and 18 bases had no gene match. The CDR3 spells CASSLRSASGGLSLPDTQYF. The sequenced CDR3 bases are TGTGCCAGCAGCTTAAGATCGGCTAGCGGGGGGCTCTCCCTTCCTGATACG.

A remark on this clone: The read terminates 3 residues ahead of where the CDR3 ends, so the germline J gene completes it. The V and J genes are TRBV7-7 and TRBJ2-2; D remains ambiguous. Germline CDR1 SSHAT, CDR2 FNYEAQ (reference sequence). This CDR3 is 15 amino acids long. Trimming left V 1 base short and J 3 bases short, with 9 bases between. The chain's CDR3 is CASSLEWADTGELFF. The covered CDR3 bases are TGTGCCAGCAGCTTAGAGTGGGCAGACACCGGGGAG.

Concerning this clone itself: The CDR3 goes on 3 residues after the read ends, and that part is filled in from the germline J gene. J is TRBJ2-1 and V is TRBV11-2, with 7 bases aligning to TRBD2. The CDR3 runs 14 residues. Per the germline V gene, CDR1 is SGHAT and CDR2 is FQNNGV. J was trimmed by 7 bases and V by 5 bases; bases with no gene match: 8. The part of the CDR3 DNA that was read is TGTGCCAGCAGCAACAGGACTAGATTGAATGAG. Protein: CASSNRTRLNE. The full CDR3 is CASSNRTRLNEQFF.

On this clone itself: The CDR3 is cut off 3 residues early in the read; its end comes from the germline J gene. The V gene is TRBV12-3 or TRBV12-4, the J gene TRBJ1-2, with 7 positions matching TRBD1. The CDR3 has 11 amino acids. V dropped 4 bases and J dropped 7; count of bases not matched to a gene: 0. The CDR3 loop is CASSYRGGYTF. CDR3 DNA, as far as it was read: TGTGCCAGCAGTTACAGGGGTGGC.

A word on this clone: The sequence runs out 3 residues before the end of the CDR3; the remainder is reconstructed from the germline J gene. This chain links TRBV20-1 with TRBJ1-2; TRBD1 is a possible D gene (6 bases). Trimming removed 4 bases at V and 2 bases at J, with 14 bases between. The CDR3 contains 14 residues. The germline gives CDR1 DFQATT, CDR2 SNEGSKA (reference sequence). CDR3 amino acids: CSAIHTTGNYGYTF. Partial CDR3 DNA: TGCAGTGCTATCCACACAACAGGGAACTATGGC.

CDR3 loop: CASTQGTEAFF. The covered CDR3 bases are TGTGCCAGCACGCAGGGAACTGAA. The chain employs TRBV6-2 or TRBV6-3 and TRBJ1-1; the D gene is possibly TRBD1 (5 bases). The missing CDR3 end, 3 residues past where the read stops, is filled in from the germline J gene. V was clipped by 7 bases and J by 5 bases, with 8 bases between them. Germline CDR1 MNHEY, CDR2 SVGEGT. The CDR3 is made up of 11 amino acids.